A selection of T cell receptor beta chains follows, all from one sample in a study of cytomegalovirus exposure and HLA in healthy donors. The method was immunoSEQ multiplex PCR; TCRdb's version includes in-frame clones alone and lacks a portion of them. The table records more than 130,000 clones, 80% of them present only once. Material for sequencing was PBMCs. The receptors were gathered from a man between 40 and 49 years old in good health and CMV-seropositive. Each CDR3 is given with its conserved first and last residue. A D gene is named only where the DNA matches it firmly. Not all rows give a size; the values are once, few, many and, for expanded clones, a class.

d_call	j_call	clone_size	v_call	cdr3_nt	cdr3_aa
TRBD1	TRBJ2-7	-	TRBV19	TGTGCCAGTAGTACCCAAGGACAGGGGGCGCGTGAGCAGTACTTC	CASSTQGQGAREQYF
-	TRBJ1-5	-	TRBV19	TGTGCCAGTAGTCTCCTCCCCGACAGGTATAGCAATCAGCCCCAGCATTTT	CASSLLPDRYSNQPQHF
-	TRBJ1-1	-	TRBV28	TGTGCCAGCAGTCCCCGGAGAAGGCTGAACACTGAAGCTTTCTTT	CASSPRRRLNTEAFF
-	TRBJ1-2	-	TRBV28	TGTGCCAGCAGTTTATCGGGAAGCAGGGGAGATGGCTACACCTTC	CASSLSGSRGDGYTF
-	TRBJ2-4	-	TRBV6-4	TGTGCCAGCAGTGACTCGAAGTTTGTGGGGGCCCGACGGAACATTCAGTACTTC	CASSDSKFVGARRNIQYF
TRBD2	TRBJ2-1	-	TRBV2	TGTGCCAGCAGCACTAGGACTAGCGGGAATGAGCAGTTCTTC	CASSTRTSGNEQFF
TRBD2	TRBJ2-3	few	TRBV4-2	TGTGCCAGCAGCCACCAAAGCGTTTCTAGCGGAAGCACAGATACGCAGTATTTT	CASSHQSVSSGSTDTQYF
TRBD1	TRBJ1-6	-	TRBV6-5	TGTGCCAGCAGTTCGGGGACAGGGATGCATAATTCACCCCTCCACTTT	CASSSGTGMHNSPLHF
TRBD1	TRBJ1-1	-	TRBV4-1	TGCGCCAGCAGCCAATTCAGGGGGCGGTCAGTAAACACTGAAGCTTTCTTT	CASSQFRGRSVNTEAFF
TRBD1	TRBJ2-7	-	TRBV5-1	TGCGCCAGCAGCTTGCCTGGACAGGGCGAGCAGTACTTC	CASSLPGQGEQYF
-	TRBJ1-4	-	TRBV27	TGTGCCACCGCTCGGGGGGGAGGAACTAATGAAAAACTGTTTTTT	CATARGGGTNEKLFF
TRBD2	TRBJ2-1	-	TRBV10-3	TGTGCCTCCCGAACCCTAGCGGTCGACAATGAGCAGTTCTTC	CASRTLAVDNEQFF
-	TRBJ1-1	-	TRBV25-1	TGTGCCAGCAGTGTAAACACTGAAGCTTTCTTT	CASSVNTEAFF
TRBD1	TRBJ1-5	once	TRBV18	TGTGCCAGCTCACAGGGGGCGGGGACCAGCAATCAGCCCCAGCATTTT	CASSQGAGTSNQPQHF
TRBD1	TRBJ2-2	-	TRBV11-3	TGTGCCAGCAGCTTATTTTGGACAGGGGGTGCCGGGGAGCTGTTTTTT	CASSLFWTGGAGELFF
-	TRBJ2-5	few	TRBV11-2	TGTGCCAGCAGCTTAGGGGCAGGTTTACAAGAGACCCAGTACTTC	CASSLGAGLQETQYF
TRBD1	TRBJ1-1	-	TRBV7-8	TGTGCCAGCAGCTTGGCCCGAACCGGGACAGGGCGTACTGAAGCTTTCTTT	CASSLARTGTGRTEAFF
-	TRBJ2-7	-	TRBV14	TGTGCCAGCAGCCAAGCCGGAGGCGGCCCCGACTACGAGCAGTACTTC	CASSQAGGGPDYEQYF
-	TRBJ1-4	few	TRBV28	TGTGCCAGCAGGGAACAAGGGGGACCAACTAATGAAAAACTGTTTTTT	CASREQGGPTNEKLFF
TRBD1	TRBJ2-2	-	TRBV19	TGTGCCAGTAGTATTGACAGGGTCGTGGGGGAGCTGTTTTTT	CASSIDRVVGELFF
TRBD2	TRBJ2-3	few	TRBV7-9	TGTGCCAGCAGCTCCGGGAGGGCAGATACGCAGTATTTT	CASSSGRADTQYF
TRBD2	TRBJ2-1	few	TRBV14	TGTGCCAGCAGCCAAGGAATGGCCTGGACTAGCGGGGTTTACAATGAGCAGTTCTTC	CASSQGMAWTSGVYNEQFF
TRBD1	TRBJ1-2	-	TRBV5-1	TGCGCCAGCAGCTTGGAACAGGGGGCTTACTATGGCTACACCTTC	CASSLEQGAYYGYTF
-	TRBJ1-1	few	TRBV28	TGTGCCAGCAGTTTAGCAGGGGTTAGCACTGAAGCTTTCTTT	CASSLAGVSTEAFF
-	TRBJ1-2	-	TRBV27	TGTGCCAGCCGTATGACAGCCCGAGGAATCTATGGCTACACCTTC	CASRMTARGIYGYTF
-	TRBJ1-4	-	TRBV4-2	TGTGCCAGCAGCCCAGAGGGCAAAACTAGAGGAACTAATGAAAAACTGTTTTTT	CASSPEGKTRGTNEKLFF
-	TRBJ1-4	-	TRBV11-2	TGTGCCAGCAGCTTAGTTGTTTCCCCCACAACTAATGAAAAACTGTTTTTT	CASSLVVSPTTNEKLFF
TRBD1	TRBJ2-5	-	TRBV10-3	TGTGCCATCAAGGGACAGCAAGAGACCCAGTACTTC	CAIKGQQETQYF
TRBD1	TRBJ2-2	-	TRBV19	TGTGCCAGTAGTCAAATGTGGACAGGGTTGGGCACCGGGGAGCTGTTTTTT	CASSQMWTGLGTGELFF
TRBD1	TRBJ1-2	-	TRBV2	TGTGCCAGCGGGCGGGGGACAGGGGCTACGAACTATGGCTACACCTTC	CASGRGTGATNYGYTF
TRBD1	TRBJ1-2	few	TRBV27	TGTGCCAGCAGTTTAGGCGACAGGGTCACCAGCTACACCTTC	CASSLGDRVTSYTF
TRBD1	TRBJ2-7	once	TRBV6-1	TGTGCCAGCAGTTGGGACAGTAGGGACGAGCAGTACTTC	CASSWDSRDEQYF
-	TRBJ2-2	-	TRBV4-3	TGCGCCAGCAGCCACCAGTTCGGGGAGCTGTTTTTT	CASSHQFGELFF
TRBD1	TRBJ1-1	-	TRBV19	TGTGCCAGTAGTGTGACAGGGCTGAACACTGAAGCTTTCTTT	CASSVTGLNTEAFF
-	TRBJ1-5	-	TRBV10-3	TGTGCCATCAGTCCTAATAATCAGCCCCAGCATTTT	CAISPNNQPQHF
-	TRBJ2-1	-	TRBV4-3	TGCGCCAGCAGCCAAGGGCCCGCCTCCTACAATGAGCAGTTCTTC	CASSQGPASYNEQFF
-	TRBJ1-1	-	TRBV7-2	TGTGCCAGCAGCCCTCGGTCCAGGGAAGCTTTCTTT	CASSPRSREAFF
-	TRBJ1-1	-	TRBV5-4	TGTGCCAGCAGCTTGGCAGGGGTCGACACTGAAGCTTTCTTT	CASSLAGVDTEAFF
TRBD1	TRBJ2-7	-	TRBV7-9	TGTGCCAGCAGCTTAGGAGGGACAGACAGTCCCTACGAGCAGTACTTC	CASSLGGTDSPYEQYF
-	TRBJ2-2	-	TRBV7-2	TGTGCCAGCAGCTTAGTCAGGAACACCGGGGAGCTGTTTTTT	CASSLVRNTGELFF
TRBD1	TRBJ1-2	-	TRBV6-5	TGTGCCAGCAGTGGACGGGACAGGGTGGTCTATGGCTACACCTTC	CASSGRDRVVYGYTF
-	TRBJ1-2	-	TRBV4-1	TGCGCCAGCAGCCAAGGAGATAGCCGGGGCTACACCTTC	CASSQGDSRGYTF
TRBD2	TRBJ2-1	-	TRBV29-1	TGCAGCGTTGAATCCGGGGGGGCCAATGAGCAGTTCTTC	CSVESGGANEQFF